A single sample gave rise to the 25 T cell receptor beta chains below, sequenced in a study of T cells in Graves' hyperthyroidism and ophthalmopathy. The TCR beta CDR3 regions underwent amplification using RNA transcripts as the source. The HTBI primer set served for first-round RT-PCR of the TCR CDR3. From the multiplex PCR reads, TCRdb called clonotypes with MiXCR, one entry per CDR3 protein. The data contain around 690,000 distinct CDR3 sequences, 17% of them seen just once; the ten biggest clones take up roughly a sixth. The source material was blood. These receptors came from a man in his fifties with Graves' hyperthyroidism.

A few counts support this clonotype. The chain joins TRBV6-1 to TRBJ1-1; 9 nucleotides match TRBD1. Germline CDR1 is MNHNS and CDR2 is SASEGT. This CDR3 comprises 13 residues. Trimming took 6 bases from V and 7 from J; bases not matched to a gene: 6. The CDR3 nucleotides read TGTGCCAGCAGCAGGGACAGGGAGGATGAAGCTTTCTTT. This gives the protein CASSRDREDEAFF.

V gene TRBV30 combines with J gene TRBJ2-1, with 8 bases that match TRBD2. This CDR3 has 14 residues. Unmatched junction bases numbered 6, after V lost 5 bases and J lost 3 bases. CDR1 is GTSNPN, CDR2 SVGIG, per germline (reference sequence). CDR3 amino acids: CAWGRGRNYNEQFF. The DNA of the CDR3 is TGTGCCTGGGGGCGCGGGAGGAACTACAATGAGCAGTTCTTC.

In its sample, this clonotype was seen many times. The chain recombines TRBV12-3 or TRBV12-4 with TRBJ2-3, with D possibly being TRBD2 (7 bases). The CDR3 is 18 amino acids. V lost 5 bases and J 2 bases, leaving 23 bases between the germline ends. The CDR3 region is CASSPRPVGGPFTDTQYF. Written as DNA, the CDR3 is TGTGCCAGCAGTCCCCGCCCAGTGGGGGGGCCCTTCACAGATACGCAGTATTTT.

The table lists this clonotype with a few counts. This chain joins TRBV7-9 and TRBJ2-1, with 7 bases lining up with TRBD2. The germline CDR1 and CDR2 sequences are SEHNR and FQNEAQ (reference sequence). With 5 bases clipped from V and 7 bases from J, the junction kept 8 bases outside the gene matches. The CDR3 length is 14 residues. In DNA form, the CDR3 reads TGTGCCAGCAGCCCCGTGGGAGGGCGGAATGAGCAGTTCTTC. It translates to CASSPVGGRNEQFF. Together with reference TRBV7-9 and TRBJ2-1, the CDR3 gives the full variable domain: DTGVSQNPRHKITKRGQNVTFRCDPISEHNRLYWYRQTLGQGPEFLTYFQNEAQLEKSRLLSDRFSAERPKGSFSTLEIQRTEQGDSAMYLCASSPVGGRNEQFFGPGTRLTVL.

This clonotype has ten or more counts. This chain links TRBV24-1 with TRBJ1-1; a possible D gene is TRBD1 (5 bases). Germline CDR1 reads KGHDR; CDR2 reads SFDVKD. The CDR3 is 18 residues long. The ends were cut back, 10 bases at V and 4 bases at J, with 30 bases in the middle. CDR3 amino acids: CATSQTSDSLGRGTEAFF. CDR3 in DNA: TGTGCCACTTCCCAGACGTCAGACAGCCTTGGTAGGGGCACTGAAGCTTTCTTT.

This chain joins TRBV7-9 and TRBJ2-7; 7 positions match TRBD1. V shed 4 bases, J shed 6 bases, and the junction held 3 bases outside the gene matches. The CDR3 is 12 residues long. Per the germline V gene, CDR1 is SEHNR and CDR2 is FQNEAQ (reference sequence). CDR3 residues: CASSSSGGEQYF. The CDR3 DNA reads as TGTGCCAGCAGCTCATCAGGGGGCGAGCAGTACTTC.

This clonotype has just a few counts. The chain is built from TRBV19 and TRBJ2-5, with TRBD1 matching over 7 bases. Per germline, CDR1 LNHDA and CDR2 SQIVND (reference sequence). Trimming took 5 bases from V and 1 from J; bases not matched to a gene: 7. This CDR3 has 15 amino acids. DNA of the CDR3: TGTGCCAGTAGTCCTCAAGGGGACAGCCAAGAGACCCAGTACTTC. Its protein is CASSPQGDSQETQYF.

This clonotype was observed a few times. The rearrangement links TRBV12-3 or TRBV12-4 to TRBJ2-1; D possibly corresponds to TRBD2 (5 bases). The CDR3 runs 12 residues. Trimming pared 6 bases from V and 6 bases from J, leaving 9 bases between. CDR3 region: CASRYSVNEQFF. The DNA for the CDR3 is TGTGCCAGCAGGTATAGCGTCAATGAGCAGTTCTTC.

This clonotype showed up just a few times. The rearrangement uses TRBV5-1 and TRBJ2-5, with 10 bases matching TRBD1. Per the germline V gene, CDR1 is SGHRS and CDR2 is YFSETQ. The junction had 6 bases not matched to a gene; V was cut back by 4 bases and J by 3 bases. The CDR3 sequence is 15 residues long. This CDR3 reads CASSKWTGGEETQYF. DNA of the CDR3: TGCGCCAGCAGCAAATGGACAGGGGGGGAAGAGACCCAGTACTTC.

This clonotype was recorded many times. The chain carries TRBV7-6 and TRBJ2-5, with 7 bases identical to TRBD2. Germline CDR1 and CDR2: SGHVS and FNYEAQ. The CDR3 totals 15 residues. The J segment lost 5 bases and the V segment lost 4 bases, leaving 10 bases of the junction unmatched. CDR3: CASSSRPSGSETQYF. DNA of the CDR3: TGTGCCAGCAGCTCCCGCCCTAGCGGTTCGGAGACCCAGTACTTC.

Many counts were recorded for this clonotype. One junction end does not reproduce the germline sequence, and a read error may be involved. The rearrangement links TRBV12-3 or TRBV12-4 to TRBJ2-6, with D tentatively TRBD1 (6 bases). The CDR3 loop spans 18 amino acids. CDR3 nucleotide sequence: TGTACCAGCAGCCAGGCCTCGGGGCAGGGGACTGGGGCCAACGTCCTGACTTTC. It translates to CTSSQASGQGTGANVLTF.

This clonotype was detected only a few times. This chain links TRBV30 with TRBJ2-7; TRBD2 agrees at 8 bases. The CDR3 loop spans 14 amino acids. The ends lost 2 bases at V and 1 base at J; junction bases unmatched: 4. Looked up from germline, CDR1 is GTSNPN and CDR2 is SVGIG (reference sequence). The CDR3, as DNA: TGTGCCTGGAGTCCGGCTAGCGGGTCCTACGAGCAGTACTTC. It yields the protein CAWSPASGSYEQYF.

This clonotype was observed a few times. V is TRBV28 and J is TRBJ1-2; the D is unclear. Trimming took 4 bases from V and 1 from J, leaving 19 bases between them. This CDR3 spans 17 amino acids. Germline V gene sequence: CDR1 MDHEN, CDR2 SYDVKM. The CDR3 region has the DNA TGTGCCAGCAGTTCCGCACTGCAGAGCCCACTTAACTATGGCTACACCTTC. Amino acids: CASSSALQSPLNYGYTF.

The gene calls are TRBV5-4 and TRBJ2-7; perhaps TRBD2 as D (6 bases). This CDR3 region has 16 residues. CDR1 and CDR2 (germline): SGHNT, YYREEE (reference sequence). Trimming pared 4 bases from V and 6 bases from J, leaving 23 bases between. The CDR3 DNA follows: TGTGCCAGCAGCCTCACCCGGTGGCGGGATGAACGCGAGCAGTACTTC. Translating it yields CASSLTRWRDEREQYF.

The chain carries TRBV6-2 or TRBV6-3 and TRBJ2-5, with 12 bases lining up with TRBD2. CDR1 is MNHEY and CDR2 is SVGEGT in the germline V gene. This CDR3 has 15 residues. V was pared by 8 bases and J by 1 base, with 5 bases of the junction left unmatched. CDR3 coding DNA: TGTGCCAGCTGCAGGACTAGCGGGGTCCAAGAGACCCAGTACTTC. Translation: CASCRTSGVQETQYF.

V and J are TRBV3-1 and TRBJ2-3; 12 bases map to TRBD1. The germline V gene encodes CDR1 LGHDT and CDR2 YNNKEL (reference sequence). CDR3 length: 17 amino acids. V dropped 0 bases and J dropped 2; count of bases not matched to a gene: 3. The CDR3 DNA reads TGTGCCAGCAGCCAAGATGGGACAGGGGGCCTCACAGATACGCAGTATTTT. It translates to CASSQDGTGGLTDTQYF.

This clonotype occurred a few times. This chain uses TRBV18 with TRBJ2-7; perhaps TRBD1 as D (5 bases). The ends were cut back, 4 bases at V and 0 bases at J, with 16 bases in the middle. The germline V gene encodes CDR1 KGHSH and CDR2 LQKENI. This CDR3 contains 16 residues. The CDR3 bases are TGTGCCAGCTCACGAGTCCCCGGACATAGCTCCTACGAGCAGTACTTC. It yields the protein CASSRVPGHSSYEQYF.

The chain uses TRBV2 and TRBJ1-4, with TRBD1 as a possible D gene (6 bases). Germline lookup yields CDR1 SNHLY and CDR2 FYNNEI. The V end was cut by 7 bases, the J end by 4 bases, with 10 bases between. The CDR3 spans 13 residues. In DNA, the CDR3 is TGTGCCAGCAAGGGGGATTTTAATGAAAAACTGTTTTTT. Translation gives CASKGDFNEKLFF.

This clonotype appeared many times. The chain couples TRBV20-1 to TRBJ2-2; D uncertain. Germline V gene lookup returns CDR1 DFQATT and CDR2 SNEGSKA (reference sequence). The CDR3 is 15 residues long. V was clipped by 1 base and J by 6 bases, with 15 bases between them. CDR3 residues: CSARVAEHSPGELFF. In DNA, the CDR3 is TGCAGTGCTAGAGTCGCCGAACACTCCCCCGGGGAGCTGTTTTTT.

This clonotype appeared many times. This chain connects TRBV7-8 to TRBJ1-1; 8 bases are shared with TRBD1. Germline V gene data show CDR1 as SGHVS and CDR2 as FQNEAQ. The CDR3 is 14 amino acids. J was trimmed by 3 bases and V by 3 bases; bases with no gene match: 3. DNA of the CDR3: TGTGCCAGCAGCTTGGACAGGGATGACACTGAAGCTTTCTTT. It yields the protein CASSLDRDDTEAFF.

This clonotype was observed many times. The chain uses TRBV28 and TRBJ1-1; weak D call: TRBD1 (6 bases). V was clipped by 6 bases and J by 5 bases, with 16 bases between them. Germline CDR1 reads MDHEN; CDR2 reads SYDVKM. There are 14 residues in the CDR3. CDR3 residues: CASSGGGAETEAFF. The CDR3 DNA follows: TGTGCCAGCAGCGGCGGGGGGGCAGAGACTGAAGCTTTCTTT.

The V gene is TRBV30, the J gene TRBJ1-4, with D possibly being TRBD1 (5 bases). This CDR3 has 13 amino acids. The germline CDR1 and CDR2 sequences are GTSNPN and SVGIG (reference sequence). Trimming left V 7 bases short and J 7 bases short, with 16 bases between. DNA for the CDR3: TGTGCCTTCACGAACAGGACGAGTGAAAAACTGTTTTTT. It encodes CAFTNRTSEKLFF.

This clonotype has ten or more counts. This chain joins TRBV29-1 and TRBJ2-7; D gene ambiguous. CDR1 is SQVTM and CDR2 is ANQGSEA in the germline V gene. The CDR3 totals 12 residues. The V end lost 1 base, the J end lost 4 bases, and 8 bases lay between the germline ends. The CDR3 is CSVEGAGYEQYF. In nucleotides, the CDR3 is TGCAGCGTTGAAGGGGCAGGATACGAGCAGTACTTC.

The rearrangement links TRBV12-3 or TRBV12-4 to TRBJ2-5, with 10 bases that match TRBD2. The J segment lost 3 bases and the V segment lost 3 bases, leaving 4 bases of the junction unmatched. CDR3 length: 15 amino acids. The CDR3 here is CASSFLAGVKETQYF. As DNA, the CDR3 is TGTGCCAGCAGTTTTCTAGCGGGAGTAAAAGAGACCCAGTACTTC.

This clonotype came up many times. The genes are TRBV12-3 or TRBV12-4 and TRBJ1-3; no reliable D call. Deletions cut 7 bases from V and 1 base from J, with 14 bases between. The CDR3 runs to 15 residues. CDR3 protein: CASTWARQSGNTIYF. In DNA, the CDR3 is TGTGCCAGCACCTGGGCGCGACAATCTGGAAACACCATATATTTT.